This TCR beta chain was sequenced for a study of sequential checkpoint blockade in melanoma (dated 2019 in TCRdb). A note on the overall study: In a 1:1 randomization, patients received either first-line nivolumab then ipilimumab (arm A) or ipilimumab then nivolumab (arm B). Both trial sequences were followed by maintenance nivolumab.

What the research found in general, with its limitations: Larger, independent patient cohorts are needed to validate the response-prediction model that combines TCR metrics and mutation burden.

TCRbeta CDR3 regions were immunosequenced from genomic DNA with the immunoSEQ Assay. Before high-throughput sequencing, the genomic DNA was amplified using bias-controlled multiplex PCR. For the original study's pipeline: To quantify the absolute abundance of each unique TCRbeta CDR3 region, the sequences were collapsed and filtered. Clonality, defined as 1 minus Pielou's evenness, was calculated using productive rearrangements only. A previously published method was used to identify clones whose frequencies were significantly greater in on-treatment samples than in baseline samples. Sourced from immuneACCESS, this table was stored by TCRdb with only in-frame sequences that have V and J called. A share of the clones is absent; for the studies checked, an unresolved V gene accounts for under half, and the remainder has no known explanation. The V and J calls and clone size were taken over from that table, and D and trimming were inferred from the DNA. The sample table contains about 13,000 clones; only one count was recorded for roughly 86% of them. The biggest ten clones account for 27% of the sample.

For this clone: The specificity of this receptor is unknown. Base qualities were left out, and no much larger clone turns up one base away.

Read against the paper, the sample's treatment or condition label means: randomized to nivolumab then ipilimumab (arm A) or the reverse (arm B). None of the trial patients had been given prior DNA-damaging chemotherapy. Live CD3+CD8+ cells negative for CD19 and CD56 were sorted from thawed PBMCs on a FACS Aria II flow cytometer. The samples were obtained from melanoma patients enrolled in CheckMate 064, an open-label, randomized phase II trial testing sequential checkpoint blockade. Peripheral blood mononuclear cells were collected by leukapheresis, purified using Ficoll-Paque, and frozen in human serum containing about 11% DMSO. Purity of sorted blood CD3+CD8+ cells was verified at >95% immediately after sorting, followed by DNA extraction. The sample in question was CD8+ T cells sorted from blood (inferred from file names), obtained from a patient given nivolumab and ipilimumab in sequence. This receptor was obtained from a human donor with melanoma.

The nucleotide sequence reads TGTGCCAGCAGCACGGGACAGGGTGTGAATGAGCAGTTCTTC. This encodes CASSTGQGVNEQFF. The chain is assembled from TRBV5-8 and TRBJ2-1, with 9 middle bases fitting TRBD1. Its CDR3 holds 14 amino acids, cysteine through phenylalanine. Only CDR3 DNA remains: 42 bases, in frame from the first base. CDR1 and CDR2 were assigned from the germline V gene as SGHTS and YDEGEE. Clipping removes 4 bases from V and 7 bases from J, with 6 as the unmatched junction base count.